These T cell receptor beta chains were read from a single sample in a study of OX40 agonist ivuxolimab in advanced cancers. Measured with immunoSEQ multiplex PCR; TCRdb has only the in-frame clones, and not every one. Of roughly 61,000 clones in the sample, roughly nine tenths were seen once. Source: CD4+ or CD8+ T cells sorted from blood, taken in a trial of the OX40 agonist ivuxolimab. The receptors were sampled from an adult with an advanced solid tumor such as melanoma, head and neck, liver or kidney cancer. The CDR3 runs from the conserved cysteine through the conserved F or W. A D gene is named only where the DNA matches it firmly. Clone size appears in some rows only: once, few, many, or a class for an expanded clone.

j_gene: TRBJ2-3; v_gene: TRBV6-1; abundance: once; d_gene: -; CDR3nt: TGTGCCAGCAGTGAACCCCAGGGAACTAGCACAGATACGCAGTATTTT; CDR3aa: CASSEPQGTSTDTQYF
j_gene: TRBJ1-2; v_gene: TRBV6-5; abundance: -; d_gene: TRBD1; CDR3nt: TGTGCCAGCAGTAGTACAGGGGGCACCAGCTATGGCTACACCTTC; CDR3aa: CASSSTGGTSYGYTF
j_gene: TRBJ2-3; v_gene: TRBV7-2; abundance: -; d_gene: -; CDR3nt: TGTGCCAGCAGCTTTGGGGCGGGGGCTGATACGCAGTATTTT; CDR3aa: CASSFGAGADTQYF
j_gene: TRBJ1-2; v_gene: TRBV7-2; abundance: -; d_gene: -; CDR3nt: TGTGCCAGCAGCTTGGACATGCTCTATGGCTACACCTTC; CDR3aa: CASSLDMLYGYTF
j_gene: TRBJ2-3; v_gene: TRBV4-2; abundance: -; d_gene: TRBD1; CDR3nt: TGTGCCAGCAGCCAAGCTACGACAGGGGACCCTAGGACAGATACGCAGTATTTT; CDR3aa: CASSQATTGDPRTDTQYF
j_gene: TRBJ2-5; v_gene: TRBV7-9; abundance: few; d_gene: -; CDR3nt: TGTGCCAGCACCATGAGGGGGGACTCAAGCCAAGAGACCCAGTACTTC; CDR3aa: CASTMRGDSSQETQYF
j_gene: TRBJ2-1; v_gene: TRBV7-9; abundance: -; d_gene: -; CDR3nt: TGTGCCAGCAGCCCGTCGGTGGCCGATGAGCAGTTCTTC; CDR3aa: CASSPSVADEQFF
j_gene: TRBJ1-5; v_gene: TRBV5-8; abundance: -; d_gene: -; CDR3nt: TGTGCCAGCAGCTTGGGCGGGGGGGGACTAAGGACCCAGCATTTT; CDR3aa: CASSLGGGGLRTQHF
j_gene: TRBJ2-5; v_gene: TRBV2; abundance: -; d_gene: -; CDR3nt: TGTGCCAGCAGGGTTTGGGGGGGCAGGGAGACCCAGTACTTC; CDR3aa: CASRVWGGRETQYF
j_gene: TRBJ1-6; v_gene: TRBV29-1; abundance: few; d_gene: TRBD1; CDR3nt: TGCAGCGCCCGGGGTACAGGGGGGGGACCCCTCCACTTT; CDR3aa: CSARGTGGGPLHF
j_gene: TRBJ2-1; v_gene: TRBV19; abundance: -; d_gene: TRBD2; CDR3nt: TGTGCCAGTAGTAACCGGGGGGGCATCGATGAGCAGTTCTTC; CDR3aa: CASSNRGGIDEQFF
j_gene: TRBJ1-4; v_gene: TRBV4-2; abundance: -; d_gene: TRBD1; CDR3nt: TGTGCCAGCAGCCCGGACAGGCGAAATGAAAAACTGTTTTTT; CDR3aa: CASSPDRRNEKLFF
j_gene: TRBJ2-2; v_gene: TRBV18; abundance: -; d_gene: -; CDR3nt: TGTGCCAGCTCACCGCAACTCGGGATCACCGGGGAGCTGTTTTTT; CDR3aa: CASSPQLGITGELFF
j_gene: TRBJ2-1; v_gene: TRBV5-1; abundance: -; d_gene: -; CDR3nt: TGCGCCAGCAGCCGGCCAGACTTCTCCTACAATGAGCAGTTCTTC; CDR3aa: CASSRPDFSYNEQFF
j_gene: TRBJ1-1; v_gene: TRBV28; abundance: -; d_gene: -; CDR3nt: TGTGCCAGCCCGGACAGATTGAACACTGAAGCTTTCTTT; CDR3aa: CASPDRLNTEAFF
j_gene: TRBJ2-3; v_gene: TRBV15; abundance: -; d_gene: TRBD2; CDR3nt: TGTGCCACCAGACCGGGACTAGCGGGGCGGCAGTATTTT; CDR3aa: CATRPGLAGRQYF
j_gene: TRBJ2-1; v_gene: TRBV9; abundance: -; d_gene: TRBD2; CDR3nt: TGTGCCAGCAGCGTAGGGGGACTAGCGAGACGGGGTGAGCAGTTCTTC; CDR3aa: CASSVGGLARRGEQFF
j_gene: TRBJ1-1; v_gene: TRBV9; abundance: -; d_gene: -; CDR3nt: TGTGCCAGCAGCCCTACGACAGCCAAGCCGAACACTGAAGCTTTCTTT; CDR3aa: CASSPTTAKPNTEAFF
j_gene: TRBJ2-1; v_gene: TRBV5-4; abundance: -; d_gene: -; CDR3nt: TGTGCCAGCAGCTTGCCAGGGAGGAATGAGCAGTTCTTC; CDR3aa: CASSLPGRNEQFF